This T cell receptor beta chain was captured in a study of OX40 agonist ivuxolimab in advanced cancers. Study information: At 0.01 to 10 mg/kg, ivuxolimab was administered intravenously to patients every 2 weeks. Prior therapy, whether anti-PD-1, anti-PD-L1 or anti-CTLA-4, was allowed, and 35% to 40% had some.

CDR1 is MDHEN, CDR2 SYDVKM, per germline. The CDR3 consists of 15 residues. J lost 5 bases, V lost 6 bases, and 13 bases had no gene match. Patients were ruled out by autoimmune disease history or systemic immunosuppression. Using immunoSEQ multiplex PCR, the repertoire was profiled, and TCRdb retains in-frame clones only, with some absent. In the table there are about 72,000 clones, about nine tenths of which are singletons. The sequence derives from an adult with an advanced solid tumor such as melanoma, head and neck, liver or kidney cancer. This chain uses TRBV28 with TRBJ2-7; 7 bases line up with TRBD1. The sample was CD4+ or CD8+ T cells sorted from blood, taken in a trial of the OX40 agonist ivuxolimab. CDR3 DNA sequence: TGTGCCAGCAGCTCGGGACAGATCCTATTGCACGAGCAGTACTTC. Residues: CASSSGQILLHEQYF.